Included here is one T cell receptor (beta chain) sequence, with context. When the RNA was reverse transcribed, random hexamers were used with an input of roughly 0.45 to 1 ug. It was immunoSEQ multiplex PCR that amplified TCR beta CDR3 across 54 Vbeta and 13 Jbeta. One entry per CDR3 protein, called by TCRdb with MiXCR from the immunoSEQ multiplex PCR reads. This sample has hundreds of thousands of distinct CDR3 sequences, with approximately 84% found just once. The sample comes from a study of CD8 T cells in Susac syndrome. This CDR3 has 12 amino acids. Germline V gene sequence: CDR1 SQVTM, CDR2 ANQGSEA. The V gene lost 5 bases and the J gene lost 0 bases, with 7 bases spanning the gap. Sequencing of TCR beta was performed on blood CD8+ and CD4+ T cells.

Source material: CD8+ T cells from PBMCs. The sequence came from a human donor with multiple sclerosis. This chain connects TRBV29-1 to TRBJ1-1; D gene ambiguous. CDR3 in amino acids: CSVTRMNTEAFF. The CDR3 DNA reads as TGCAGCGTTACGCGTATGAACACTGAAGCTTTCTTT.